The clone carrying this T cell receptor beta chain was detected many times. These data belong to a study of response to subunit inactivated influenza vaccine. TCRdb fed the RT-PCR reads into MiXCR, producing one record per CDR3 protein. This table has 150,000 to 200,000 distinct CDR3 sequences, roughly 12% appearing once. CDR1 is SGHKS, CDR2 YYEKEE, per germline (reference sequence). CDR3 length: 14 residues. Losses at the gene ends were 4 bases for V and 7 bases for J; bases not matched to a gene: 4. The sample also formed part of further work on T cells expressing NK-cell markers. That paper adds: Making the TCR beta cDNA relied on 5'RACE template switching with UMIs. Researchers got TCR beta repertoires out of sorted CD3+CD56+NKG2C+, CD3+CD56+NKG2C- and CD3+CD56-NKG2C+ T cells. One of eight sequenced donors was HCMV-seronegative; the other seven were seropositive. Several experiments added an anti-gamma-delta TCR antibody to sort only alpha-beta TCR T cells. The share of CD8+ T cells held by dominant NKG2C+ clonotypes was roughly 1.0-8% in about 6 donors.

Sequences were derived from CD8+ T cells sorted from PBMCs, sampled 12 days after vaccination. This clonotype was obtained from a man between 45 and 60 years old who received an inactivated influenza vaccine. The V and J genes are TRBV5-5 and TRBJ1-6, with 8 nucleotides matching TRBD1. The CDR3 here is CASSGDRKNSPLHF. CDR3 nucleotide sequence: TGTGCCAGCAGCGGGGACAGGAAAAATTCACCCCTCCACTTT.